The sequence of this TCR beta chain was determined in a study of shared T cell receptors in the human thymus. The CDR3 totals 17 residues. Germline V gene data show CDR1 as MGHRA and CDR2 as YSYEKL. Trimming stripped 3 bases from V and 7 bases from J, with 21 bases between. Using immunoSEQ multiplex PCR, the repertoire was profiled, and TCRdb retains in-frame clones only, with some absent. The data show 600,000 to 900,000 clones, approximately 85% seen once. This sample was shared with a second study, whose subject was human thymus T cells.

The chain joins TRBV4-1 to TRBJ1-4; D gene unclear. The sequenced material came from thymocytes. The TCR sequence derives from a girl under three years old with a congenital heart defect. Here the CDR3 reads CASSHNPNMNRGEKLFF. CDR3 nucleotide sequence: TGCGCCAGCAGCCACAACCCAAACATGAATCGGGGTGAAAAACTGTTTTTT.